Listed below are T cell receptor beta chains from one sample, sequenced in a study of T cell changes during pregnancy in multiple sclerosis. This table comes from immunoSEQ multiplex PCR, and its TCRdb copy is limited to in-frame clones, with some not included. The sample comprises over 85,000 clones, more than 85% of which are singletons, and around 1.8% rests with the top ten. Here the sequenced sample was peripheral blood, taken in the first trimester of pregnancy. The source is a female donor in good health, enrolled as a control in a pregnancy study. Both conserved end residues are part of each CDR3. The D gene is left open where the match is weak. Not all rows give a size; the values are once, few, many and, for expanded clones, a class.

clone size: .; D gene: .; J gene: TRBJ2-7; V gene: TRBV7-8; CDR3 DNA: TGTGCCAGCAGCCCAGGCTGGGTAAACTACGAGCAGTACTTC; CDR3 protein: CASSPGWVNYEQYF
clone size: .; D gene: .; J gene: TRBJ1-5; V gene: TRBV6-5; CDR3 DNA: TGTGCCAGCCGTTCCGGACTGGCCCAGCATTTT; CDR3 protein: CASRSGLAQHF
clone size: once; D gene: .; J gene: TRBJ1-6; V gene: TRBV18; CDR3 DNA: TGTGCCAGCTCGCGGGAGACATTAATCAATAATTCACCCCTCCACTTT; CDR3 protein: CASSRETLINNSPLHF
clone size: .; D gene: TRBD1; J gene: TRBJ1-3; V gene: TRBV27; CDR3 DNA: TGTGCCAGCAGTTCTCGGACAGGGTCTGGAAACACCATATATTTT; CDR3 protein: CASSSRTGSGNTIYF
clone size: .; D gene: .; J gene: TRBJ1-4; V gene: TRBV6-1; CDR3 DNA: TGTGCCAGCAGGGTCGGCAGGGTAGCTAATGAAAAACTGTTTTTT; CDR3 protein: CASRVGRVANEKLFF
clone size: .; D gene: TRBD1; J gene: TRBJ2-7; V gene: TRBV5-1; CDR3 DNA: TGCGCCAGCAGCCGGACAGGCTCCTACGAGCAGTACTTC; CDR3 protein: CASSRTGSYEQYF
clone size: .; D gene: .; J gene: TRBJ1-6; V gene: TRBV13; CDR3 DNA: TGTGCCAGCAGCGTCTCGGGGGTTTCCTATAATTCACCCCTCCACTTT; CDR3 protein: CASSVSGVSYNSPLHF
clone size: .; D gene: .; J gene: TRBJ1-5; V gene: TRBV28; CDR3 DNA: TGTGCCAGCAGTTTAATTTTAGAGAATCAGCCCCAGCATTTT; CDR3 protein: CASSLILENQPQHF
clone size: once; D gene: TRBD2; J gene: TRBJ2-7; V gene: TRBV2; CDR3 DNA: TGTGCCAGCAGTGTCGAACTAGCGGGGGGGAACGAGCAGTACTTC; CDR3 protein: CASSVELAGGNEQYF
clone size: .; D gene: TRBD2; J gene: TRBJ2-7; V gene: TRBV6-1; CDR3 DNA: TGTGCCAGCAGGGGGCTAGCGGGGACCTACGAGCAGTACTTC; CDR3 protein: CASRGLAGTYEQYF
clone size: .; D gene: TRBD1; J gene: TRBJ1-1; V gene: TRBV19; CDR3 DNA: TGTGCCAGTACCCCGGGACAGGTTATTAGCACTGAAGCTTTCTTT; CDR3 protein: CASTPGQVISTEAFF
clone size: .; D gene: TRBD1; J gene: TRBJ2-7; V gene: TRBV11-2; CDR3 DNA: TGTGCCAGCAGCTTAGCGGACAGGGGCTACGAGCAGTACTTC; CDR3 protein: CASSLADRGYEQYF
clone size: .; D gene: .; J gene: TRBJ1-1; V gene: TRBV18; CDR3 DNA: TGTGCCAGCTCACCAGGGGCCGTCTTCTCTGAAGCTTTCTTT; CDR3 protein: CASSPGAVFSEAFF
clone size: .; D gene: .; J gene: TRBJ2-6; V gene: TRBV27; CDR3 DNA: TGTGCCAGCAGATCGACAGGCCCCTCTGGGGCCAACGTCCTGACTTTC; CDR3 protein: CASRSTGPSGANVLTF
clone size: .; D gene: .; J gene: TRBJ1-5; V gene: TRBV6-5; CDR3 DNA: TGTGCCAGCAGTACAGGTCCGGCCCAAGGGCCCCAGCATTTT; CDR3 protein: CASSTGPAQGPQHF
clone size: .; D gene: TRBD1; J gene: TRBJ2-7; V gene: TRBV15; CDR3 DNA: TGTGCCACCAGCAGCAGACAGGGTAGAGAGGAGCAGTACTTC; CDR3 protein: CATSSRQGREEQYF
clone size: .; D gene: .; J gene: TRBJ2-7; V gene: TRBV7-9; CDR3 DNA: TGTGCCAGCAGCCTGCTTCGGGGGGCACCTCAATCCTACGAGCAGTACTTC; CDR3 protein: CASSLLRGAPQSYEQYF
clone size: .; D gene: .; J gene: TRBJ2-7; V gene: TRBV18; CDR3 DNA: TGTGCCAGCTCACCGCGGCGGGGGCAGGGTGGCTCCTACGAGCAGTACTTC; CDR3 protein: CASSPRRGQGGSYEQYF
clone size: once; D gene: .; J gene: TRBJ2-2; V gene: TRBV6-5; CDR3 DNA: TGTGCCAGCAGCCCTAGGCGAGACACCGGGGAGCTGTTTTTT; CDR3 protein: CASSPRRDTGELFF
clone size: once; D gene: .; J gene: TRBJ1-6; V gene: TRBV7-2; CDR3 DNA: TGTGCCAGCAGCTTAGCTCGCAGGAATTCACCCCTCCACTTT; CDR3 protein: CASSLARRNSPLHF
clone size: .; D gene: .; J gene: TRBJ1-1; V gene: TRBV4-3; CDR3 DNA: TGCGCCAGCAGCCCAACAGGATTCCCTGAAGCTTTCTTT; CDR3 protein: CASSPTGFPEAFF
clone size: .; D gene: .; J gene: TRBJ1-2; V gene: TRBV21-1; CDR3 DNA: TGTGCCAGCACCAAGGGGGCAAACAGGGTTCGTGGTGGCTACACCTTC; CDR3 protein: CASTKGANRVRGGYTF
clone size: .; D gene: TRBD1; J gene: TRBJ1-5; V gene: TRBV28; CDR3 DNA: TGTGCCAGCAGGAGGACAGGGACGCAGCCCCAGCATTTT; CDR3 protein: CASRRTGTQPQHF
clone size: .; D gene: .; J gene: TRBJ2-3; V gene: TRBV7-3; CDR3 DNA: TGTGCCAGCAGCTTTAGTAACACAGATACGCAGTATTTT; CDR3 protein: CASSFSNTDTQYF
clone size: .; D gene: .; J gene: TRBJ2-5; V gene: TRBV11-1; CDR3 DNA: TGTGCCAGCAGCCCGAGGTACCAAGAGACCCAGTACTTC; CDR3 protein: CASSPRYQETQYF
clone size: .; D gene: .; J gene: TRBJ1-1; V gene: TRBV5-1; CDR3 DNA: TGCGCCAGCAGTCCCGCACAGGGTAACCCTCGAACTGAAGCTTTCTTT; CDR3 protein: CASSPAQGNPRTEAFF
clone size: .; D gene: TRBD1; J gene: TRBJ1-1; V gene: TRBV9; CDR3 DNA: TGTGCCAGCAGCGTAGAGGGCCTGACAGGGGGCGCCGAAGCTTTCTTT; CDR3 protein: CASSVEGLTGGAEAFF
clone size: .; D gene: TRBD1; J gene: TRBJ1-2; V gene: TRBV5-5; CDR3 DNA: TGTGCCAGCAGCGTAGGCCGGGACAGGGAGTTCCCCTTCTATGGCTACACCTTC; CDR3 protein: CASSVGRDREFPFYGYTF
clone size: .; D gene: .; J gene: TRBJ2-7; V gene: TRBV4-3; CDR3 DNA: TGCGCCAGCAGCCAAGAATCCAGCGTGGGCTCCTACGAGCAGTACTTC; CDR3 protein: CASSQESSVGSYEQYF
clone size: few; D gene: TRBD1; J gene: TRBJ1-6; V gene: TRBV9; CDR3 DNA: TGTGCCAGCAGCGTCTCCCCGGGACAGGAGTATTCACCCCTCCACTTT; CDR3 protein: CASSVSPGQEYSPLHF
clone size: .; D gene: .; J gene: TRBJ2-7; V gene: TRBV25-1; CDR3 DNA: TGTGCCAGCAGTGGGGGGCCCTACGAGCAGTACTTC; CDR3 protein: CASSGGPYEQYF
clone size: .; D gene: TRBD1; J gene: TRBJ2-7; V gene: TRBV7-2; CDR3 DNA: TGTGCCAGCAGCTTAGAGGCAGGGGGCGGCGACGAGCAGTACTTC; CDR3 protein: CASSLEAGGGDEQYF
clone size: .; D gene: TRBD2; J gene: TRBJ2-7; V gene: TRBV4-2; CDR3 DNA: TGTGCCAGCAGCCAAGTCCCAGTTAGCGGGGGGAGAAATAACGAGCAGTACTTC; CDR3 protein: CASSQVPVSGGRNNEQYF
clone size: once; D gene: TRBD1; J gene: TRBJ1-1; V gene: TRBV4-3; CDR3 DNA: TGCGCCAGCAGCCAAACCAGGGGGCGCCGGATTGAAGCTTTCTTT; CDR3 protein: CASSQTRGRRIEAFF
clone size: .; D gene: TRBD1; J gene: TRBJ1-2; V gene: TRBV11-2; CDR3 DNA: TGTGCCAGCAGCTTAGTCGGGACAGGGGGCGGGGTTGATGGCTACACCTTC; CDR3 protein: CASSLVGTGGGVDGYTF
clone size: .; D gene: TRBD2; J gene: TRBJ2-3; V gene: TRBV6-1; CDR3 DNA: TGTGCCAGCAGATCTAGCGGGGGAGCAGATACGCAGTATTTT; CDR3 protein: CASRSSGGADTQYF
clone size: .; D gene: TRBD2; J gene: TRBJ2-7; V gene: TRBV30; CDR3 DNA: TGTGCCTTCGCCGGGACTAGTCGCTACGAGCAGTACTTC; CDR3 protein: CAFAGTSRYEQYF
clone size: .; D gene: .; J gene: TRBJ1-1; V gene: TRBV20-1; CDR3 DNA: TGCAGTGCTAGACTATCGACTGAAGCTTTCTTT; CDR3 protein: CSARLSTEAFF
clone size: .; D gene: TRBD1; J gene: TRBJ1-2; V gene: TRBV4-3; CDR3 DNA: TGCGCCAGCAGCCAAGAGCATTTGGCAGGGGGGTACTATGGCTACACCTTC; CDR3 protein: CASSQEHLAGGYYGYTF
clone size: .; D gene: .; J gene: TRBJ1-2; V gene: TRBV6-5; CDR3 DNA: TGTGCCAGCAGTTACTCGACGGGGGGATATGGCTACACCTTC; CDR3 protein: CASSYSTGGYGYTF
clone size: .; D gene: TRBD1; J gene: TRBJ1-6; V gene: TRBV5-6; CDR3 DNA: TGTGCCAGCAGCGGACAGGGTAGGAATAATTCACCCCTCCACTTT; CDR3 protein: CASSGQGRNNSPLHF
clone size: .; D gene: TRBD1; J gene: TRBJ2-7; V gene: TRBV28; CDR3 DNA: TGTGCCGTGCACCGGGGACAGGGAAACTACGAGCAGTACTTC; CDR3 protein: CAVHRGQGNYEQYF